By its share, the clone carrying this T cell receptor (beta chain) is medium-sized (0.01 to 0.1%). What it binds is unknown. From live CD3+CD8+TCRalphabeta+ cells, four PD-1 and/or TIGIT subsets were sorted. The CDR3 has 14 amino acids. The germline gives CDR1 LNHDA, CDR2 SQIVND (reference sequence). Trimming removed 4 bases from V and 5 bases from J, with 14 bases in between. The data originate from a study of circulating CD8 cells and anti-PD-1 response in melanoma. Turning to the study itself: Treatment was intravenous nivolumab at 3 mg/kg every 2 weeks. Overall study results and limits: PD-1 and DPOS subsets showed similar, higher clonality than DNEG. Subset repertoires were largely private at M1, with under 8% shared. Generally, no replicate experiments were performed.

TCR libraries were prepared from around 14 ng of total RNA with the QIAseq Immune Repertoire TCR panel. TCRdb reanalysed the reads using MiXCR and keeps one entry per CDR3 protein. The top ten clones hold 5.5% of a sample with around 1,200 distinct CDR3 sequences, 6.7% of them seen once. This receptor was taken from a human donor with melanoma. The chain employs TRBV19 and TRBJ1-2; D gene unclear. Sequenced here: CD8+ T cells from PBMCs, sampled at baseline or after one month of anti-PD-1 therapy (not recorded which). The CDR3 is CASSTKGYGYGYTF. The CDR3 bases are TGTGCCAGTAGTACGAAGGGTTATGGATATGGCTACACCTTC.